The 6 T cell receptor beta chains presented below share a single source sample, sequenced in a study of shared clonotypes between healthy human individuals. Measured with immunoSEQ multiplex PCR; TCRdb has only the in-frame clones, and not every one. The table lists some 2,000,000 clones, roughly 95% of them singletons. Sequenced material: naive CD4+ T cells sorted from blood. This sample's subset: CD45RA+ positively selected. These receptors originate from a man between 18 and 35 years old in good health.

Here the CDR3 reads CASSYEMQGLLGYTF. In nucleotides, the CDR3 is TGTGCCAGCAGTTACGAGATGCAGGGGCTGTTGGGCTACACCTTC. This sequence joins TRBV6-5 and TRBJ1-2; D may be TRBD1 (6 bases). V lost 2 bases to trimming and J lost 8 bases, with 18 bases between them. The CDR3 extends over 15 amino acids. In germline, CDR1 is MNHEY, CDR2 SVGAGI.

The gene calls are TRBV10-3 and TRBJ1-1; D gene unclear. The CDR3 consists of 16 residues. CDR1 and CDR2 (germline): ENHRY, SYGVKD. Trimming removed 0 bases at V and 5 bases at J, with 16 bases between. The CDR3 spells CAISESIGLSGTEAFF. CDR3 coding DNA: TGTGCCATCAGTGAGTCGATCGGACTCTCGGGGACTGAAGCTTTCTTT.

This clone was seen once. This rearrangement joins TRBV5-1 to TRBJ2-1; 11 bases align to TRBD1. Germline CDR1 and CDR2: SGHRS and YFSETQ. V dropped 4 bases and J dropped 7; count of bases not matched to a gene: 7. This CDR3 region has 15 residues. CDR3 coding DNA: TGCGCCAGCAGCCAGGGGACAGGGGGTGGAAATGAGCAGTTCTTC. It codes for CASSQGTGGGNEQFF.

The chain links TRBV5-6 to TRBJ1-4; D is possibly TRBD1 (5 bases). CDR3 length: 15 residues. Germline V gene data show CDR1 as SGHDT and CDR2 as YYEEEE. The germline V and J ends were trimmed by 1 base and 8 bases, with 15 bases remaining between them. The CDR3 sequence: CASSLSRAEGEKLFF. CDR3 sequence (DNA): TGTGCCAGCAGCTTGAGTCGCGCTGAGGGGGAAAAACTGTTTTTT. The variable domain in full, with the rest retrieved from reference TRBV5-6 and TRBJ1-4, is DAGVTQSPTHLIKTRGQQVTLRCSPKSGHDTVSWYQQALGQGPQFIFQYYEEEERQRGNFPDRFSGHQFPNYSSELNVNALLLGDSALYLCASSLSRAEGEKLFFGSGTQLSVL.

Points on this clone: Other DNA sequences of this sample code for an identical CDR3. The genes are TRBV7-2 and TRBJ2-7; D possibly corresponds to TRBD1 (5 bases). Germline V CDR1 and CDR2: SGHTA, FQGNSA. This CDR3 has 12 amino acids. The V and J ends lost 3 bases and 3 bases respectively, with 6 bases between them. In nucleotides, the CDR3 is TGTGCCAGCAGCTTCACAGGCTACGAGCAGTACTTC. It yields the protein CASSFTGYEQYF.

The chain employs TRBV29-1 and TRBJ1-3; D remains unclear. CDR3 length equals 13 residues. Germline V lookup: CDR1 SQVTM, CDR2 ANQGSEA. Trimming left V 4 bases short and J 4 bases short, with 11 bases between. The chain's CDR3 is CSVATTVGNTIYF. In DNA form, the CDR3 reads TGCAGCGTTGCAACAACTGTCGGAAACACCATATATTTT. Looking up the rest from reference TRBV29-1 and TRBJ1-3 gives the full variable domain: SAVISQKPSRDICQRGTSLTIQCQVDSQVTMMFWYRQQPGQSLTLIATANQGSEATYESGFVIDKFPISRPNLTFSTLTVSNMSPEDSSIYLCSVATTVGNTIYFGEGSWLTVV.